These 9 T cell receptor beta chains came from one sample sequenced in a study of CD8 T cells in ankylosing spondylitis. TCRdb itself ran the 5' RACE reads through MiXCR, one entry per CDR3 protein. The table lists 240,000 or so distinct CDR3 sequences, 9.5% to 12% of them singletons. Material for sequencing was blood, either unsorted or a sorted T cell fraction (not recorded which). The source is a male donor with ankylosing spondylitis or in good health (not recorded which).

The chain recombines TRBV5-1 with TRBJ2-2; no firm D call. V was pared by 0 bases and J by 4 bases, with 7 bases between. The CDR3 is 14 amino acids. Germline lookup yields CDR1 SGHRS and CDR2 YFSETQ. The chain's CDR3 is CASSLDSPTGELFF. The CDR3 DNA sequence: TGCGCCAGCAGCTTGGACAGTCCCACCGGGGAGCTGTTTTTT.

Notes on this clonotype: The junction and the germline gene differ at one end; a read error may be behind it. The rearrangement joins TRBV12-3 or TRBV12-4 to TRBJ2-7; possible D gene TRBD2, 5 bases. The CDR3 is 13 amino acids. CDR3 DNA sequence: TGTGTCAGCAGCCTAAGTACTAGTCACGAGCAGTACTTC. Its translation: CVSSLSTSHEQYF.

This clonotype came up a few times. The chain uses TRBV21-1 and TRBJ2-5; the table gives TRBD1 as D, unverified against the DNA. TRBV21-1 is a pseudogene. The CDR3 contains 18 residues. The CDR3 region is CASSKSLTDRGRGETQYF. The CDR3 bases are TGTGCCAGCAGCAAATCCCTCACTGACAGGGGTAGGGGAGAGACCCAGTACTTC.

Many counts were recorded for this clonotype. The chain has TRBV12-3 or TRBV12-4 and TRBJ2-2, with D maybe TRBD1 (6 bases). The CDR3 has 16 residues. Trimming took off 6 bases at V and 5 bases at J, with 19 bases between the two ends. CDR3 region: CASSAGQRAWTGELFF. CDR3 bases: TGTGCCAGCAGCGCCGGACAGAGAGCTTGGACCGGGGAGCTGTTTTTT.

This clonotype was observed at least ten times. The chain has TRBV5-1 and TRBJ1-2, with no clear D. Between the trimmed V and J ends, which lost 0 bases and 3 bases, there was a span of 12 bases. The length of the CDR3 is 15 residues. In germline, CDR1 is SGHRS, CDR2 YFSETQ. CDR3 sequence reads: CASSLVPSQDYGYTF. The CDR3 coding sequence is TGCGCCAGCAGCTTGGTTCCGAGCCAGGACTATGGCTACACCTTC.

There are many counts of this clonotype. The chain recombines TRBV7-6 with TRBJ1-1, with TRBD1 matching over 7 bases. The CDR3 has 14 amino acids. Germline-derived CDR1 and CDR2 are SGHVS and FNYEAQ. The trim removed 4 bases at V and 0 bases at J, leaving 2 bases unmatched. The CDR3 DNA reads TGTGCCAGCAGCTCCCAGGGGGTGAACACTGAAGCTTTCTTT. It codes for CASSSQGVNTEAFF.

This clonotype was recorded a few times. CDR3 in amino acids: CASSLVAGANVLTF. CDR3 DNA: TGTGCCAGCAGCTTAGTTGCCGGGGCCAACGTCCTGACTTTC. This chain joins TRBV7-9 and TRBJ2-6, with D unresolved. Looked up from germline, CDR1 is SEHNR and CDR2 is FQNEAQ (reference sequence). This CDR3 has 14 amino acids. V was trimmed by 1 base and J by 4 bases, leaving 5 bases between them. The complete variable domain, with remaining parts taken from reference TRBV7-9 and TRBJ2-6, reads DTGVSQNPRHKITKRGQNVTFRCDPISEHNRLYWYRQTLGQGPEFLTYFQNEAQLEKSRLLSDRFSAERPKGSFSTLEIQRTEQGDSAMYLCASSLVAGANVLTFGAGSRLTVL.

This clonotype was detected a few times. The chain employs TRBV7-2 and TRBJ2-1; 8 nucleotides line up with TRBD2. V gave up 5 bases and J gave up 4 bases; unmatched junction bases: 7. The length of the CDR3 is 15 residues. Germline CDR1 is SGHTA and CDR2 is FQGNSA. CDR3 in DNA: TGTGCCAGCAGCCCCGAAGCGGGGGTTTACAATGAGCAGTTCTTC. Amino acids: CASSPEAGVYNEQFF.

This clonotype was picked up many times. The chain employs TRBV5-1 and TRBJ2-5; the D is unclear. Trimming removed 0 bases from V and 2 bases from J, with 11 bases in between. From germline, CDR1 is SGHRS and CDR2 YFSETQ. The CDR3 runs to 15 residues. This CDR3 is CASSLDGRQQETQYF. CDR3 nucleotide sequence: TGCGCCAGCAGCTTGGATGGCAGGCAGCAAGAGACCCAGTACTTC.